The 6 T cell receptor beta chains presented below share a single source sample, sequenced in a study of cytomegalovirus exposure and HLA in healthy donors (TCRdb year 2017). The library was generated by the immunoSEQ multiplex PCR assay. For the multiplex PCR, a mixture combining 60 forward primers for TCR Vbeta segments and 13 reverse primers for TCR Jbeta segments was used. The table was pulled from immuneACCESS by TCRdb, which kept in-frame rearrangements only. Such tables lose some clones; where checked, under half of the loss comes from unresolved V genes, and the rest has no known cause. The sample has about 130,000 clones on record, roughly three quarters of them singletons. The ten largest clones represent roughly 3.1% of the sample. Sequenced sample: PBMCs. All receptors come from a man in his thirties or forties in good health and CMV-seronegative.

This clone was counted a few times. The chain employs TRBV11-2 and TRBJ2-7; TRBD1 might be the D (6 bases). CDR3 length: 17 amino acids. Trimming left V 5 bases short and J 3 bases short, with 23 bases between. In germline, CDR1 is SGHAT, CDR2 FQNNGV. The CDR3 sequence: CASSHLTGTSTGYEQYF. As DNA, the CDR3 is TGTGCCAGCAGCCATCTGACAGGAACGAGTACAGGCTACGAGCAGTACTTC. Variable domain in full (rest from reference TRBV11-2 and TRBJ2-7): EAGVAQSPRYKIIEKRQSVAFWCNPISGHATLYWYQQILGQGPKLLIQFQNNGVVDDSQLPKDRFSAERLKGVDSTLKIQPAKLEDSAVYLCASSHLTGTSTGYEQYFGPGTRLTVT.

The rearrangement uses TRBV4-2 and TRBJ2-1; 13 positions match TRBD2. CDR1 is LGHNA and CDR2 is YNFKEQ in the germline V gene. CDR3 length equals 19 residues. J gave up 8 bases and V 1 base, and 14 bases lay outside the gene matches. CDR3 DNA sequence: TGTGCCAGCAGCCAAGGTCTTTCGTTACAGGGACTAGCGGGGTATGAGCAGTTCTTC. This sequence encodes CASSQGLSLQGLAGYEQFF.

In this sample, this clone turned up a few times. The chain joins TRBV7-2 to TRBJ2-7; tentative D call: TRBD2 (5 bases). This CDR3 contains 15 residues. Germline V lookup: CDR1 SGHTA, CDR2 FQGNSA. The germline V and J ends were trimmed by 3 bases and 0 bases, with 12 bases remaining between them. The CDR3 region is CASSFSSSSSYEQYF. The CDR3 DNA follows: TGTGCCAGCAGCTTCTCTAGCTCGTCCTCCTACGAGCAGTACTTC.

V is TRBV15 and J is TRBJ2-7; the D gene is possibly TRBD2 (6 bases). V was clipped by 2 bases and J by 7 bases, with 18 bases between them. The CDR3 is made up of 15 amino acids. The V gene's germline CDR1 is LNHNV and CDR2 YYDKDF (reference sequence). The DNA of the CDR3 is TGTGCCACCAGCAGATCCTCGGGGCCCCGGGGGGAGCAGTACTTC. It translates to CATSRSSGPRGEQYF.

The chain joins TRBV10-3 to TRBJ2-6, with a possible D match to TRBD1 (5 bases). The V gene's germline CDR1 is ENHRY and CDR2 SYGVKD. Trimming took 8 bases from V and 0 from J, leaving 14 bases between them. CDR3 length: 16 residues. The CDR3 sequence is CAISQAPFSGANVLTF. Written as DNA, the CDR3 is TGTGCCATCTCACAGGCCCCCTTCTCTGGGGCCAACGTCCTGACTTTC.

The chain joins TRBV27 to TRBJ2-2; 10 positions match TRBD2. V lost 5 bases, J lost 7 bases, and 16 bases stayed unmatched. Germline CDR1 is MNHEY and CDR2 is SMNVEV (reference sequence). This CDR3 comprises 18 residues. The CDR3 here is CASSGAGTSDVWDGELFF. The CDR3 DNA follows: TGTGCCAGCAGTGGAGCCGGGACTAGCGACGTGTGGGACGGGGAGCTGTTTTTT.